Listed below are T cell receptor beta chains from one sample, sequenced in a study of shared clonotypes between healthy human individuals. Produced via immunoSEQ multiplex PCR; TCRdb's table is partial and in-frame only. Here the sample spans 98,000 or so clones, about 70% being singletons. Sequencing was performed on memory CD8+ T cells sorted from blood. All receptors derive from a woman younger than 45 in good health. The CDR3 runs from the conserved cysteine through the conserved F or W. Fields, in order: J gene, V gene, D gene, clone size, CDR3 DNA, CDR3 protein. D genes are given only for firm matches. For some rows the clone size is stated as once, few or many, or as a class when expanded; others skip it.

TRBJ2-7	TRBV9	TRBD1	once	TGTGCCAGCAGCGTAGGGGGACAGCACACCTACGAGCAGTACTTC	CASSVGGQHTYEQYF
TRBJ2-7	TRBV5-1	-	-	TGCGCCAGCAGCTTGGAACGTGCCTACGAGCAGTACTTC	CASSLERAYEQYF
TRBJ2-2	TRBV28	TRBD1	few	TGTGCCAGCAGTTCTTCAGGGGGACCGAACACCGGGGAGCTGTTTTTT	CASSSSGGPNTGELFF
TRBJ1-1	TRBV15	-	many	TGTGCCACCAGCAGAGATGCAGAGAACACTGAAGCTTTCTTT	CATSRDAENTEAFF
TRBJ1-5	TRBV5-6	-	few	TGTGCCAGCAGCTCTTGGGGGGGAAACAATCAGCCCCAGCATTTT	CASSSWGGNNQPQHF
TRBJ2-7	TRBV6-4	-	once	TGTGCCAGCAGTGCCGACGCGACAGGTCGTAACGAGCAGTACTTC	CASSADATGRNEQYF
TRBJ1-6	TRBV27	-	few	TGTGCCAGCAGTTCTCCGGGACACTATAATTCACCCCTCCACTTT	CASSSPGHYNSPLHF
TRBJ1-3	TRBV5-6	-	-	TGTGCCAGCAGCTTGGGCTCCGGGAGGGGCTCTGGAAACACCATATATTTT	CASSLGSGRGSGNTIYF
TRBJ2-7	TRBV6-1	-	few	TGTGCCAGCAGTGCTGCGGAAGGGGGTCCTGACGAGCAGTACTTC	CASSAAEGGPDEQYF
TRBJ2-2	TRBV5-1	-	-	TGCGCCAGCAGCGCGGACAAGCTCATCGGGGAGCTGTTTTTT	CASSADKLIGELFF
TRBJ2-7	TRBV11-2	TRBD1	-	TGTGCCAGCAGCTTAGGACAGGGGAGGTTCTACGAGCAGTACTTC	CASSLGQGRFYEQYF
TRBJ2-7	TRBV9	-	few	TGTGCCAGCAGCGTAGAGTGGACTAACTCCTACGAGCAGTACTTC	CASSVEWTNSYEQYF
TRBJ2-1	TRBV7-9	-	-	TGTGCCAGCAGTTGGGGGGACGGACTTCTTAACAATGAGCAGTTCTTC	CASSWGDGLLNNEQFF
TRBJ2-1	TRBV27	-	-	TGTGCCAGCCGGAAGGTGTCCGGTGGTTTTAATGAGCAGTTCTTC	CASRKVSGGFNEQFF
TRBJ2-7	TRBV7-9	TRBD2	-	TGTGCCAGCAGCCCTCTAGCGGGGGCATACGAGCAGTACTTC	CASSPLAGAYEQYF
TRBJ2-7	TRBV27	-	-	TGTGCCAGCAGGCCCAAAATAAGGGGCCTCTCCTACGAGCAGTACTTC	CASRPKIRGLSYEQYF
TRBJ1-3	TRBV27	-	few	TGTGCCAGCAGTCCCGTGGGCACTGGAAACACCATATATTTT	CASSPVGTGNTIYF
TRBJ1-1	TRBV5-8	-	few	TGTGCCAGCAGCGTACAGGGCCTGAACACTGAAGCTTTCTTT	CASSVQGLNTEAFF
TRBJ2-7	TRBV11-2	TRBD2	few	TGTGCCAGCAGCTTAAAGCGGGAGATACACGAGCAGTACTTC	CASSLKREIHEQYF
TRBJ2-3	TRBV29-1	-	few	TGCAGCGTTGATTCCAGCACAGATACGCAGTATTTT	CSVDSSTDTQYF
TRBJ1-3	TRBV6-1	TRBD1	-	TGTGCCAGCAGTGAAGACGGAACCGGGACAGGGTTCGGTTTCGGAAACACCATATATTTT	CASSEDGTGTGFGFGNTIYF
TRBJ1-1	TRBV19	TRBD1	few	TGTGCCACCGAACAGGGGAACCTGAACACTGAAGCTTTCTTT	CATEQGNLNTEAFF
TRBJ2-1	TRBV7-3	-	-	TGTGCCAGCAGCTCGGAGCACTACGACAATGAGCAGTTCTTC	CASSSEHYDNEQFF
TRBJ1-2	TRBV4-2	-	-	TGTGCCAGCAGCCAAGAGGCAGGGAGTAATGGCTACACCTTC	CASSQEAGSNGYTF
TRBJ2-2	TRBV7-6	-	once	TGTGCCAGCAGCTGGGGTGATCCGAACACCGGGGAGCTGTTTTTT	CASSWGDPNTGELFF
TRBJ2-3	TRBV27	-	-	TGTGCCAGCAGTCCCACTAGCAGACTCATTACAGATACGCAGTATTTT	CASSPTSRLITDTQYF
TRBJ2-1	TRBV28	TRBD2	-	TGTGCCAGCAGTCCGCGTCAGCGGGGGGTCTACAATGAGCAGTTCTTC	CASSPRQRGVYNEQFF
TRBJ2-7	TRBV5-7	-	few	TGTGCCAGCACCACAGTCCCGACAGTCTCCTACGAGCAGTACTTC	CASTTVPTVSYEQYF
TRBJ2-7	TRBV27	-	many	TGTGCCAGCAGTGATAGGGTGGGCGGAGCATACGAGCAGTACTTC	CASSDRVGGAYEQYF
TRBJ2-2	TRBV6-4	TRBD1	-	TGTGCCAGCAGTGATGGCACAGGGGACACCGGGGAGCTGTTTTTT	CASSDGTGDTGELFF